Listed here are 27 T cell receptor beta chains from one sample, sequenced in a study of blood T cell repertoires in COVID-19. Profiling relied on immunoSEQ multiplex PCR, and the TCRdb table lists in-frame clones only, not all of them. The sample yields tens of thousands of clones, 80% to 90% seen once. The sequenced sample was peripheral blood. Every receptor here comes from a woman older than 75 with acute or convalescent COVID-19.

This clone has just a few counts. In nucleotides, the CDR3 is TGCGCCAGCAGTCAATCGCCAGGGTGGGCCCGGGGGACACCCCTCCACTTT. Encoded protein: CASSQSPGWARGTPLHF. The chain carries TRBV23-1 and TRBJ1-6; D is possibly TRBD1 (5 bases). TRBV23-1 is an ORF; its function is uncertain. The CDR3 extends over 17 amino acids. V lost 0 bases and J 11 bases, leaving 20 bases between the germline ends.

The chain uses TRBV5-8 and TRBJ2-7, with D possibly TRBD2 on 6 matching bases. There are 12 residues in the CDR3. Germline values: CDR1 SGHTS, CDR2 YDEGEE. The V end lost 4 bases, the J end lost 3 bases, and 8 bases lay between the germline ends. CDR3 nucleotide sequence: TGTGCCAGCAGCAAAGCGGGCTACGAGCAGTACTTC. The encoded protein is CASSKAGYEQYF. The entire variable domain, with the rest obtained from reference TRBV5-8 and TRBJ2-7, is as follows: EAGVTQSPTHLIKTRGQQATLRCSPISGHTSVYWYQQALGLGLQFLLWYDEGEERNRGNFPPRFSGRQFPNYSSELNVNALELEDSALYLCASSKAGYEQYFGPGTRLTVT.

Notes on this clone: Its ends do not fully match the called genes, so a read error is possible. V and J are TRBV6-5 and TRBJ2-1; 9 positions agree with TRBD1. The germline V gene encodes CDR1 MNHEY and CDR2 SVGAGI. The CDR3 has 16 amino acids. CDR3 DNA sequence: TGTGCCAGCAGGTACTTTTTGGACAGGGGCTACAATGAGCAGTTCTTC. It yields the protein CASRYFLDRGYNEQFF.

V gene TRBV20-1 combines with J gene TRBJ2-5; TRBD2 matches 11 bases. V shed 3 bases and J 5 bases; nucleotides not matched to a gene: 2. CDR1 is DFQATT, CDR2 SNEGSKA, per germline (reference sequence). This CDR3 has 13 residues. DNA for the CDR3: TGCAGTGCTAGTTTAGCGGGGGGGGAGACCCAGTACTTC. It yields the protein CSASLAGGETQYF.

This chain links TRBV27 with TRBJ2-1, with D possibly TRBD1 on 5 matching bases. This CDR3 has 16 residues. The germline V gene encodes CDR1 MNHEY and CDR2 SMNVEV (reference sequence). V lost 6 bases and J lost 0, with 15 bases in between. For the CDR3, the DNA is TGTGCCAGCAGCCCCAGGGTTAGGAGCTCCTACAATGAGCAGTTCTTC. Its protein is CASSPRVRSSYNEQFF.

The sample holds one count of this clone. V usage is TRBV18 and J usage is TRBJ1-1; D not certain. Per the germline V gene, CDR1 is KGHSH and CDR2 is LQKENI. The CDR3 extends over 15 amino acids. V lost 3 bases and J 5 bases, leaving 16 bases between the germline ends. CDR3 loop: CASSPRGGKGTEAFF. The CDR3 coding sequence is TGTGCCAGCTCACCCCGAGGAGGGAAAGGGACTGAAGCTTTCTTT.

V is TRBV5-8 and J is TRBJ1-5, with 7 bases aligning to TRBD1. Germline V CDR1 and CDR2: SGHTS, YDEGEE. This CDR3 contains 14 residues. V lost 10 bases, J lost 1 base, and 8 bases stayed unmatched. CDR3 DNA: TGTGCCCTCCGAGGGGGCGAGAGCAATCAGCCCCAGCATTTT. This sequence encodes CALRGGESNQPQHF.

In DNA, the CDR3 is TGTGCCAGCTCTCTAAGACAGGGGGATGAGCAGTTCTTC. Translating gives CASSLRQGDEQFF. This rearrangement joins TRBV18 to TRBJ2-1; TRBD1 aligns across 9 bases. Trimming at V came to 6 bases and at J to 8 bases, leaving 5 bases not matched to a gene. Germline V lookup: CDR1 KGHSH, CDR2 LQKENI. The CDR3 loop spans 13 amino acids.

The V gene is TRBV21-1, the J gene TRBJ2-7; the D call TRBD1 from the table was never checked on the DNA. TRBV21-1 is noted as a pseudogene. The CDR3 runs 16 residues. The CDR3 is CASSKGVNRGRNEQYF. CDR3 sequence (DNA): TGTGCCAGCAGCAAGGGGGTAAACAGGGGTAGGAACGAGCAGTACTTC.

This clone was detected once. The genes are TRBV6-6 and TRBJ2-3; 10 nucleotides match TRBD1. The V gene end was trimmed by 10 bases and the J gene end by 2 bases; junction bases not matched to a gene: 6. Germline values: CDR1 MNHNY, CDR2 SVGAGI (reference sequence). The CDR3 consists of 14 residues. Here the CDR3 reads CATKGQGHTDTQYF. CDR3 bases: TGTGCCACCAAGGGACAGGGGCACACAGATACGCAGTATTTT.

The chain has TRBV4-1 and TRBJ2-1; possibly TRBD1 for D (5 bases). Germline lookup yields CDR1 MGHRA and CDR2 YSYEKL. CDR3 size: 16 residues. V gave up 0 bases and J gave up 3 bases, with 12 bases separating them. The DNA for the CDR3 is TGCGCCAGCAGCCAAGATACGGACACCTTCTACAATGAGCAGTTCTTC. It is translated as CASSQDTDTFYNEQFF.

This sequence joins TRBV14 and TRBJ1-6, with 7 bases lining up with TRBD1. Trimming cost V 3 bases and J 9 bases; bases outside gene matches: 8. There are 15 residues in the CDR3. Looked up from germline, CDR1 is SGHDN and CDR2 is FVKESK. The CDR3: CASSQEHRGSSPLHF. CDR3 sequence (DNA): TGTGCCAGCAGCCAGGAGCACAGGGGCAGTTCACCCCTCCACTTT. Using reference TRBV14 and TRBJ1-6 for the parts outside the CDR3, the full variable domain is EAGVTQFPSHSVIEKGQTVTLRCDPISGHDNLYWYRRVMGKEIKFLLHFVKESKQDESGMPNNRFLAERTGGTYSTLKVQPAELEDSGVYFCASSQEHRGSSPLHFGNGTRLTVT.

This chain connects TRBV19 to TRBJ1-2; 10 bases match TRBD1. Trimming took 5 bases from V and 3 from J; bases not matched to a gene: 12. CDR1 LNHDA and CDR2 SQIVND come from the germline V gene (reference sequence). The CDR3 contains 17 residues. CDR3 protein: CASSAGQGHGMDYGYTF. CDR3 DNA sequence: TGTGCCAGTAGTGCGGGACAGGGGCATGGAATGGACTATGGCTACACCTTC.

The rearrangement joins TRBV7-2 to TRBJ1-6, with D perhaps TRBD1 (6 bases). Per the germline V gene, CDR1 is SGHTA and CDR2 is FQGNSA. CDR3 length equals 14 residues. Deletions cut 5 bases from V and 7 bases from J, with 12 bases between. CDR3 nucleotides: TGTGCCAGCAGCCCCGGGACACCCAATTCACCCCTCCACTTT. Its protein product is CASSPGTPNSPLHF.

DNA for the CDR3: TGTGCCAGCTCACCCACAGGGAGTCATGGCTACACCTTC. Translated, it gives CASSPTGSHGYTF. The chain carries TRBV18 and TRBJ1-2; D might be TRBD1 (6 bases). The CDR3 has 13 amino acids. Germline V gene data show CDR1 as KGHSH and CDR2 as LQKENI. The V and J ends lost 3 bases and 6 bases respectively, with 11 bases between them.

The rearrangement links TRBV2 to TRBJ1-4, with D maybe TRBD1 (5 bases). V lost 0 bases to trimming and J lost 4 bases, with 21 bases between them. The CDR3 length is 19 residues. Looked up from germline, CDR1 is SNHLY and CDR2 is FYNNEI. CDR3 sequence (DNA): TGTGCCAGCAGTGAAGCGAACAGGCTCTACCAACCTTATAATGAAAAACTGTTTTTT. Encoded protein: CASSEANRLYQPYNEKLFF.

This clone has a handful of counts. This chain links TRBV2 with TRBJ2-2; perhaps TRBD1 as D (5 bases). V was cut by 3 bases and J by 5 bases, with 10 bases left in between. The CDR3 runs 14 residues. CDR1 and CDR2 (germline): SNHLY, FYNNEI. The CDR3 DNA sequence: TGTGCCAGCAGTGACCAGGGTGGGACCGGGGAGCTGTTTTTT. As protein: CASSDQGGTGELFF.

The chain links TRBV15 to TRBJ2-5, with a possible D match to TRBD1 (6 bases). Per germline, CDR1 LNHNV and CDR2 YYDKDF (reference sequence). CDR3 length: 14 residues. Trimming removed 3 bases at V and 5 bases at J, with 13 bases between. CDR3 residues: CATSSPGHLETQYF. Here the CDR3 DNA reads TGTGCCACCAGCAGCCCGGGACACTTGGAGACCCAGTACTTC.

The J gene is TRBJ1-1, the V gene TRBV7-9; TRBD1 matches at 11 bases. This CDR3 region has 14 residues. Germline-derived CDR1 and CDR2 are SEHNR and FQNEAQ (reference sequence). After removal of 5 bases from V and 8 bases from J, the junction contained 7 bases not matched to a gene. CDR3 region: CASSRDRGNQEAFF. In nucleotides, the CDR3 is TGTGCCAGCAGCCGGGACAGGGGGAATCAAGAAGCTTTCTTT.

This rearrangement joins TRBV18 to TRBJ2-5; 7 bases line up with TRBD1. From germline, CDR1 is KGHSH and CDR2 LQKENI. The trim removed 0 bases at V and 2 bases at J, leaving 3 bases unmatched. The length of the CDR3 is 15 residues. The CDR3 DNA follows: TGTGCCAGCTCACCACCGACAGGGAGTCAAGAGACCCAGTACTTC. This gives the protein CASSPPTGSQETQYF.

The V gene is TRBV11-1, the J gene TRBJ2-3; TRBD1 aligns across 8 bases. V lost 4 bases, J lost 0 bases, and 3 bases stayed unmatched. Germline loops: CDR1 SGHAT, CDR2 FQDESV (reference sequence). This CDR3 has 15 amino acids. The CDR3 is CASSSGTGSTDTQYF. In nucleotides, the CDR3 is TGTGCCAGCAGCTCCGGGACAGGTAGCACAGATACGCAGTATTTT.

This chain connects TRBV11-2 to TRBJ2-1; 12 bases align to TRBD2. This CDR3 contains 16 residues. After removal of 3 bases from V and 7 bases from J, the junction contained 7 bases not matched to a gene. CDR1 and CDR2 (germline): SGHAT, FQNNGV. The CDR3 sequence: CASSFLWTSGENEQFF. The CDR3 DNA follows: TGTGCCAGCAGCTTCTTATGGACTAGCGGGGAAAATGAGCAGTTCTTC.

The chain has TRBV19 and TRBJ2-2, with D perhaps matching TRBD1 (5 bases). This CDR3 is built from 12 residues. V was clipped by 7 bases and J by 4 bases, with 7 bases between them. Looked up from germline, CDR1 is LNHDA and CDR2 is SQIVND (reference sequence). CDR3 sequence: CASTGRTGELFF. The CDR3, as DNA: TGTGCCAGTACAGGGCGCACCGGGGAGCTGTTTTTT.

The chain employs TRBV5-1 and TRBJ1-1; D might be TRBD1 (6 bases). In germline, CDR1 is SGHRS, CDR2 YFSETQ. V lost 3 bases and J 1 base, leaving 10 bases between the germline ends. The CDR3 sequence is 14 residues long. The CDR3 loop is CASSSRTENTEAFF. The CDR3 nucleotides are TGCGCCAGCAGCTCTCGGACAGAGAACACTGAAGCTTTCTTT.

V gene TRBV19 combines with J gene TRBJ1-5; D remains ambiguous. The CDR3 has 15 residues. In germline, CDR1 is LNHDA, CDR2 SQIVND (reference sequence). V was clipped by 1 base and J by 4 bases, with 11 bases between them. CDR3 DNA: TGTGCCAGTAGTATAGGAGGGATAGGTAATCAGCCCCAGCATTTT. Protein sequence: CASSIGGIGNQPQHF.

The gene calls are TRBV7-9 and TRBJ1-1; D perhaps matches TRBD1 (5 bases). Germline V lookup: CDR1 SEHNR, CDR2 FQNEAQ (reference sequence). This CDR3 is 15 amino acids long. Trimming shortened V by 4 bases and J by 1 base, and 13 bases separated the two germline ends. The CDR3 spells CASSSHRFANTEAFF. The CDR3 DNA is TGTGCCAGCAGCTCTCACAGGTTCGCGAACACTGAAGCTTTCTTT.

For the CDR3, the DNA is TGTGCCAGCAGCACTCCTAACCCAGATACGCAGTATTTT. This sequence encodes CASSTPNPDTQYF. J is TRBJ2-3 and V is TRBV7-2; the D is unclear. V was trimmed by 5 bases and J by 4 bases, leaving 10 bases between them. The CDR3 loop spans 13 amino acids. CDR1 and CDR2 (germline): SGHTA, FQGNSA.